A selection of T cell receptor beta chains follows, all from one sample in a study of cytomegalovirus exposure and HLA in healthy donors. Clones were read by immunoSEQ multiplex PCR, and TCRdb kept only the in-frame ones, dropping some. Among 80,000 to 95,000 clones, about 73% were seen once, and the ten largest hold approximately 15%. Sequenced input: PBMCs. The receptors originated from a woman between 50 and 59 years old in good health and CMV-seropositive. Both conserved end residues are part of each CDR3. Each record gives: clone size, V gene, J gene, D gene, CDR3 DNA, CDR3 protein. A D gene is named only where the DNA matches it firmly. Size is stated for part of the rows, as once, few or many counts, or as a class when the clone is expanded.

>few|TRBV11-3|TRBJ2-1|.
TGTGCCAGCAGCTCCCAGGGTCCTGAGCAGTTCTTC
CASSSQGPEQFF
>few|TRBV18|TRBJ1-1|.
TGTGCCAGCTCACCAAGCCCCGCGGTGGGTACTGAAGCTTTCTTT
CASSPSPAVGTEAFF
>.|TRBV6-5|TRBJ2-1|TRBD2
TGTGCCAGCAGCAGGACTAGCGGGAGTAATGAGCAGTTCTTC
CASSRTSGSNEQFF
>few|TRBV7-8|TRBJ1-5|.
TGTGCCAGCAGCACCACGGGGGTGAGCAATCAGCCCCAGCATTTT
CASSTTGVSNQPQHF
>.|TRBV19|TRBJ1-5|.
TGTGCCAGTAGCGTTCTAAATCAGCCCCAGCATTTT
CASSVLNQPQHF
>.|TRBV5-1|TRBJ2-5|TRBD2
TGCGCCAGCAGCCGACTAGCGGGATTGGATGAGACCCAGTACTTC
CASSRLAGLDETQYF
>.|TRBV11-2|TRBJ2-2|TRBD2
TGTGCCAGCAGCTTAGTCGCTGCGGGAGCGGCCGGGGAGCTGTTTTTT
CASSLVAAGAAGELFF
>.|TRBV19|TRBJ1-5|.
TGTGCCAGTAAAAAGCCCAATGAGCCCCAGCATTTT
CASKKPNEPQHF
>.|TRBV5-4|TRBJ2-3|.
TGTGCCAGCAGCAAGGAGGGCACAGATACGCAGTATTTT
CASSKEGTDTQYF
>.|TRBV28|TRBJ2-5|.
TGTGCCAGCGCACCAAGGCTCGGGAGAGGGGAGACCCAGTACTTC
CASAPRLGRGETQYF
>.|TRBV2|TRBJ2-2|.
TGTGCCAGCACCGAGCAGGAAACCGGGGAGCTGTTTTTT
CASTEQETGELFF
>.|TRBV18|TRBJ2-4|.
TGTGCCAGCTCATCAGGGGACATTCAGTACTTC
CASSSGDIQYF
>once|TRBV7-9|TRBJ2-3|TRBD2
TGTGCCAGCAGTCCATTAGCGGGAGGACGGACAGATCCGCAGTATTTT
CASSPLAGGRTDPQYF
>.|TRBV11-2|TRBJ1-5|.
TGTGCCAGCAGCCCGACAGGTAGCAATCAGCCCCAGCATTTT
CASSPTGSNQPQHF
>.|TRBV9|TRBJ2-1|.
TGTGCCAGCAGCGTAAACAGTGAGGGTGAGCAGTTCTTC
CASSVNSEGEQFF
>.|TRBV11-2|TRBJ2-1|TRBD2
TGTGCCAGCAGCCGGACTAGCGGGACGGGTAATGAGCAGTTCTTC
CASSRTSGTGNEQFF
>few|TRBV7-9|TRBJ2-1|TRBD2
TGTTCCAGCAGCCCCAAAGTTCGACTAGCGGGAGTTCGCAATGAGCAGTTCTTC
CSSSPKVRLAGVRNEQFF
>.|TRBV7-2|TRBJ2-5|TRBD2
TGTGCCAGCAACAAAGCCGGGACTAGCGGGAAGGGGACCCAGTACTTC
CASNKAGTSGKGTQYF
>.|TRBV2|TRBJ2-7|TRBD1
TGTGCCAGCAGGGACCCCGGGGGACAGGGGTACTACGAGCAGTACTTC
CASRDPGGQGYYEQYF
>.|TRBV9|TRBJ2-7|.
TGTGCCAGCAGCGTAGGGGCGGGGAGCTCCTACGAGCAGTACTTC
CASSVGAGSSYEQYF
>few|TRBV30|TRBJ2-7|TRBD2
TGTGCCTGGAGTCTAGCGGAGTACGAGCAGTACTTC
CAWSLAEYEQYF
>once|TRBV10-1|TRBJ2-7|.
TGCGCCAGCAGTGAGGGCAGGATCTACGAGCAGTACTTC
CASSEGRIYEQYF
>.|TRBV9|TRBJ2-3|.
TGTGCCAGCAGCGCCATGCGGGGCACAGATACGCAGTATTTT
CASSAMRGTDTQYF
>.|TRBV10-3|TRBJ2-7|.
TGTGCCATCAGTGAGCAGGGAGGGCAGTACTTC
CAISEQGGQYF
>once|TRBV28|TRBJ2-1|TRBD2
TGTGCCAGCAGTTTTTCCGGGAGGTTTTACAATGAGCAGTTCTTC
CASSFSGRFYNEQFF
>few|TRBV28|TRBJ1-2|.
TGTGCCACCCAGGGAGGACACCAGAACTATGGCTACACCTTC
CATQGGHQNYGYTF
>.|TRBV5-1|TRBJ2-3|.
TGCGCCAGCAGGGCTGGTTTCGGGACAGATACGCAGTATTTT
CASRAGFGTDTQYF
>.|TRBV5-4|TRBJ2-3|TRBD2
TGTGCCAGCAGCCACGGGACTAGCGGGAGGCCCCCCACAGATACGCAGTATTTT
CASSHGTSGRPPTDTQYF
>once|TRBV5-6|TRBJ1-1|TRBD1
TGTGCCAGCAGCTATTACGGGACAGGGGGCGCGGGAGCTTTCTTT
CASSYYGTGGAGAFF
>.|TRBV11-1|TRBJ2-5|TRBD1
TGTGCCAGCAGCCACCGTCGGACAGGGGGCGCCGAGACCCAGTACTTC
CASSHRRTGGAETQYF
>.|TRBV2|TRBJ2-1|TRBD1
TGTGCCAGCCGACAGGGGGGCTCCTACAATGAGCAGTTCTTC
CASRQGGSYNEQFF
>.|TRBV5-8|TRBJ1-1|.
TGTGCCAGCAGCCCGCGCCGGACGGGGGGCAGGATAGCTTTCTTT
CASSPRRTGGRIAFF
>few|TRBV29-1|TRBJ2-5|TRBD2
TGCAGCAGCCAGAGCGGGAGGGCCCAGGGGAGGGGGGAGACCCAGTACTTC
CSSQSGRAQGRGETQYF
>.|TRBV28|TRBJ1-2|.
TGTGCCAGCAGATCCCCCTCGGCGGGCTATGGCTACACCTTC
CASRSPSAGYGYTF
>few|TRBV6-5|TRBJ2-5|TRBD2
TGTGCCAGCAGTCCTCTAGCGGGAGGGCCAGAGACCCAGTACTTC
CASSPLAGGPETQYF
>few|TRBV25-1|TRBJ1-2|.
TGTGCCAGCAGTGAATTGGGGGGGCTCTATGGCTACACCTTC
CASSELGGLYGYTF
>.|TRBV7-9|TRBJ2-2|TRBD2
TGTGCCAGCAGCTTAATTAGCGGGTCGAACACCGGGGAGCTGTTTTTT
CASSLISGSNTGELFF
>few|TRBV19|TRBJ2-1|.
TGTGCCAGTAGCAAGCCGACAGGGCGGGAATCCTACAATGAGCAGTTCTTC
CASSKPTGRESYNEQFF
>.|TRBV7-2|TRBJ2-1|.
TGTGCCAGCAGCTTGGACAGTCTATTGAATGAGCAGTTCTTC
CASSLDSLLNEQFF
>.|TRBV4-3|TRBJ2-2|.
TGCGCCAGCAGCCAAGGAGAGACCGGGGAGCTGTTTTTT
CASSQGETGELFF
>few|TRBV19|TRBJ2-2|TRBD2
TGTGCCAGTAGCGGGAGGTCTCGTAACGCCGGGGAGCTGTTTTTT
CASSGRSRNAGELFF
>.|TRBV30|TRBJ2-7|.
TGTGCCTGGCGACGAGCGGCATTCTACGAGCAGTACTTC
CAWRRAAFYEQYF
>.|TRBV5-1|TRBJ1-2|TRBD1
TGCGCCAGCAGCCCGCGACAGGGGGGCGATGGCTACACCTTC
CASSPRQGGDGYTF
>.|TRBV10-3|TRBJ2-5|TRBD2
TGTGCCATTTCCAGCGGGGGGTCCCTCCAAGAGACCCAGTACTTC
CAISSGGSLQETQYF
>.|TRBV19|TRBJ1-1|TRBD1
TGTGCCAGTAGTATAGAAGGAGACAGGGGCACTGAAGCTTTCTTT
CASSIEGDRGTEAFF
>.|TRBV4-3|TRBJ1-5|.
TGCGCCAGCAGCCGATCGAGGAATCAGCCCCAGCATTTT
CASSRSRNQPQHF